These 14 T cell receptor beta chains originate from one sample sequenced in a study of technical replicates of blood from several donors. Measured with immunoSEQ multiplex PCR; TCRdb has only the in-frame clones, and not every one. Of over 50,000 clones in the sample, around 97% were seen once. The sequenced material came from T cells isolated from PBMCs. These receptors were obtained from a human donor in good health.

Only one count was recorded for this clone. The J gene is TRBJ2-7, the V gene TRBV6-1; TRBD1 agrees at 8 bases. Germline CDR1 is MNHNS and CDR2 is SASEGT. J gave up 4 bases and V 3 bases, and 17 bases lay outside the gene matches. There are 18 residues in the CDR3. CDR3 loop: CASSDVIPQQGAIYEQYF. The CDR3, as DNA: TGTGCCAGCAGTGACGTCATCCCCCAGCAGGGGGCTATTTACGAGCAGTACTTC.

This clone has just one count. The rearrangement uses TRBV5-1 and TRBJ1-1, with D unclear. Trimming left V 5 bases short and J 7 bases short, with 15 bases between. Germline CDR1 reads SGHRS; CDR2 reads YFSETQ. The CDR3 consists of 13 residues. CDR3 protein: CASSLGVGNEAFF. The CDR3 bases are TGCGCCAGCAGTCTGGGCGTCGGGAATGAAGCTTTCTTT. Full variable domain (remainder filled in from reference TRBV5-1 and TRBJ1-1): KAGVTQTPRYLIKTRGQQVTLSCSPISGHRSVSWYQQTPGQGLQFLFEYFSETQRNKGNFPGRFSGRQFSNSRSEMNVSTLELGDSALYLCASSLGVGNEAFFGQGTRLTVV.

The V call is TRBV30, the J call TRBJ1-2; D possibly corresponds to TRBD1 (5 bases). Germline CDR1 and CDR2: GTSNPN and SVGIG (reference sequence). V gave up 5 bases and J gave up 8 bases, with 15 bases separating them. The CDR3 loop spans 12 amino acids. The CDR3 coding sequence is TGTGCCTGGGAAGGGACTTTTGGCGGCTACACCTTC. This codes for CAWEGTFGGYTF.

The chain combines TRBV9 with TRBJ2-1; 10 bases fit TRBD2. The CDR3 is 17 amino acids. Germline values: CDR1 SGDLS, CDR2 YYNGEE. Germline trimming cut 4 bases from V and 1 base from J; bases unmatched to any gene: 8. CDR3 in amino acids: CASSSELAGQSYNEQFF. The CDR3 bases are TGTGCCAGCAGCTCCGAACTAGCGGGACAGTCCTACAATGAGCAGTTCTTC.

The rearrangement uses TRBV6-1 and TRBJ2-7, with D tentatively TRBD2 (6 bases). V lost 0 bases, J lost 0 bases, and 15 bases lay in between. The CDR3 is 17 residues long. Germline assignment: CDR1 MNHNS and CDR2 SASEGT. DNA of the CDR3: TGTGCCAGCAGTGAAGCGGGACTCTCCCAGAGCTCCTACGAGCAGTACTTC. Encoded protein: CASSEAGLSQSSYEQYF.

The CDR3 DNA is TGTGCCAGCTCACAGGGGGCCGGGGAGCTGTTTTTT. It encodes CASSQGAGELFF. The chain couples TRBV18 to TRBJ2-2, with a weak D call TRBD1 (6 bases). The V end was cut by 4 bases, the J end by 6 bases, with 6 bases between. Germline V gives CDR1 KGHSH, CDR2 LQKENI. The CDR3 is 12 residues long.

The chain uses TRBV12-5 and TRBJ1-5; possible D gene TRBD1, 5 bases. From germline, CDR1 is LGHNT and CDR2 FRNRAP. Trimming pared 1 base from V and 1 base from J, leaving 20 bases between. This CDR3 has 19 amino acids. The CDR3 DNA follows: TGTGCTAGTGGTTTGGCTGCGGCGACAGTCAGGTCAAGCAATCAGCCCCAGCATTTT. Amino acids: CASGLAAATVRSSNQPQHF.

CDR3 sequence (DNA): TGCGCCAGCAGTGAGTCAGGGGAAGGAAGAGGTGCCCTCCACTTT. Its translation: CASSESGEGRGALHF. The chain joins TRBV10-1 to TRBJ1-6; D possibly corresponds to TRBD1 (5 bases). The germline V gene encodes CDR1 WNHNN and CDR2 SYGVQD (reference sequence). The CDR3 runs 15 residues. V dropped 0 bases and J dropped 14 bases, with 17 bases sitting between them.

The J gene is TRBJ1-2, the V gene TRBV5-5; the D is unclear. Trimming left V 1 base short and J 3 bases short, with 7 bases between. This CDR3 has 13 amino acids. The germline V gene has CDR1 SGHKS and CDR2 YYEKEE (reference sequence). The CDR3 bases are TGTGCCAGCAGCTTGCTAGCGGACTATGGCTACACCTTC. Protein sequence: CASSLLADYGYTF.

This chain uses TRBV27 with TRBJ2-7; 9 bases match TRBD1. Germline-derived CDR1 and CDR2 are MNHEY and SMNVEV (reference sequence). CDR3 length: 14 residues. With V trimmed by 4 bases and J by 2 bases, 3 bases remained unmatched. CDR3 sequence: CASSSDRGAYEQYF. Written as DNA, the CDR3 is TGTGCCAGCAGTTCGGACAGGGGAGCCTACGAGCAGTACTTC.

V is TRBV29-1 and J is TRBJ2-5; possibly TRBD2 for D (6 bases). Germline V gene sequence: CDR1 SQVTM, CDR2 ANQGSEA. Trimming cost V 6 bases and J 2 bases, with 16 bases left between them. This CDR3 is 14 amino acids long. The CDR3 nucleotides are TGCAGCGTGGATCGGGGGTATAGGCAAGAGACCCAGTACTTC. Residues: CSVDRGYRQETQYF.

This chain connects TRBV2 to TRBJ2-7; D is uncertain. The V end lost 5 bases, the J end lost 0 bases, and 5 bases lay between the germline ends. CDR1 and CDR2 from the germline V gene are SNHLY and FYNNEI. The CDR3 is made up of 12 amino acids. The CDR3 here is CASSFSSYEQYF. Here the CDR3 DNA reads TGTGCCAGCAGTTTTAGCTCCTACGAGCAGTACTTC.

The genes are TRBV7-8 and TRBJ2-1; D is possibly TRBD1 (5 bases). This CDR3 region has 13 residues. The germline V gene has CDR1 SGHVS and CDR2 FQNEAQ. Trimming took off 0 bases at V and 9 bases at J, with 9 bases between the two ends. This CDR3 reads CASSLAGPGEQFF. The CDR3 bases are TGTGCCAGCAGCTTAGCGGGGCCAGGTGAGCAGTTCTTC.

The chain combines TRBV2 with TRBJ2-5; 12 bases match TRBD2. This CDR3 comprises 16 residues. Per germline, CDR1 SNHLY and CDR2 FYNNEI. With V trimmed by 4 bases and J by 3 bases, 6 bases remained unmatched. CDR3 loop: CASSVLRTSGEETQYF. CDR3 DNA sequence: TGTGCCAGCAGTGTACTGAGGACTAGCGGGGAAGAGACCCAGTACTTC.